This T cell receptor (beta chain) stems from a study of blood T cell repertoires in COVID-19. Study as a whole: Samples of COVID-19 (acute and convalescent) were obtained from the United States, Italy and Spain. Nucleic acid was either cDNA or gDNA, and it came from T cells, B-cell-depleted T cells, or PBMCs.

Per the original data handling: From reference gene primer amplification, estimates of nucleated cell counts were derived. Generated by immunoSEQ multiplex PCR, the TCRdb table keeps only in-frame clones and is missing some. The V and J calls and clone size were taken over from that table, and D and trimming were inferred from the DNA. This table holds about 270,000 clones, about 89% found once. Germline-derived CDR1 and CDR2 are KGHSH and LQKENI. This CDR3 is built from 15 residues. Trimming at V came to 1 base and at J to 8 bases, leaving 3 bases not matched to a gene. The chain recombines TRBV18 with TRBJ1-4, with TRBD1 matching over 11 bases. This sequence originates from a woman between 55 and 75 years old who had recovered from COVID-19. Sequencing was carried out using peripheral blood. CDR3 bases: TGTGCCAGCTCACCACAAGGGACAGGGGGAGAAAAACTGTTTTTT. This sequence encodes CASSPQGTGGEKLFF.